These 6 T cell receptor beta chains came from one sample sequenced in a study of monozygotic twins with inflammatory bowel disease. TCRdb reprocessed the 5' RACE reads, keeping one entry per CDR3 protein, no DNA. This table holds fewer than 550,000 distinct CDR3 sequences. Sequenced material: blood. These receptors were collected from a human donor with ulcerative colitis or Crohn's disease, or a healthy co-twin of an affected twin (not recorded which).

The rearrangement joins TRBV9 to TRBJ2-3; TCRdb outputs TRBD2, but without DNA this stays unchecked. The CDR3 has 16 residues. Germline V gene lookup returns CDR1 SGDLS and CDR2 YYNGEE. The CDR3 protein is CASSAGTSDSTDTQYF.

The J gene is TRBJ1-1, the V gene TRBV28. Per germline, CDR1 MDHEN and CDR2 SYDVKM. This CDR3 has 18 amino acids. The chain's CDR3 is CASSSSFRLWGGNTEAFF.

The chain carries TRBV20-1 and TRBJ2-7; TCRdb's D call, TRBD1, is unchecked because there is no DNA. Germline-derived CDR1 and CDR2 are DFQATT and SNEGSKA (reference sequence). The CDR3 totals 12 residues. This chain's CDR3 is CSAKQENYEQYF.

This CDR3 is CASRTSGKSNQPQHF. The chain uses TRBV7-2 and TRBJ1-5; TCRdb outputs TRBD1, but without DNA this stays unchecked. The germline V gene has CDR1 SGHTA and CDR2 FQGNSA. This CDR3 comprises 15 residues.

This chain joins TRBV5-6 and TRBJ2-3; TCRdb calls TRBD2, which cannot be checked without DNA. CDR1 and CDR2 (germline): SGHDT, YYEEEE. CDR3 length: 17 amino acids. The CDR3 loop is CASSSDLPSPVTDTQYF.

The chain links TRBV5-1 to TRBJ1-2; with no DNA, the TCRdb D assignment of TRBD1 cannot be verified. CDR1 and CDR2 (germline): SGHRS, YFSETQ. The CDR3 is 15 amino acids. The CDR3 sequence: CASSLAPDRGYGYTF.